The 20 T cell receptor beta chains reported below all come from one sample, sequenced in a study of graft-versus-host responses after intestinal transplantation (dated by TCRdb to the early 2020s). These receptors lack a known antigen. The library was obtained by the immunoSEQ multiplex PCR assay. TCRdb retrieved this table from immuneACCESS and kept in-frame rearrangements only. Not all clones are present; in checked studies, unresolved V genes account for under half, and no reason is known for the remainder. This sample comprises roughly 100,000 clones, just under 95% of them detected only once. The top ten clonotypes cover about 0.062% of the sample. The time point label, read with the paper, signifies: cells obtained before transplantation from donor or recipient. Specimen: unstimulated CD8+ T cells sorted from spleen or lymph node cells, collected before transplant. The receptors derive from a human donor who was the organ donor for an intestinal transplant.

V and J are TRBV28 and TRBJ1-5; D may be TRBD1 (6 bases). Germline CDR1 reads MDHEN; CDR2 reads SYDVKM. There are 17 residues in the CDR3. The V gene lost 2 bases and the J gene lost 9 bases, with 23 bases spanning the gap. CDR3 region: CASSLVWVRDNPWPQHF. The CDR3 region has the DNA TGTGCCAGCAGTTTAGTTTGGGTACGGGACAACCCGTGGCCCCAGCATTTT.

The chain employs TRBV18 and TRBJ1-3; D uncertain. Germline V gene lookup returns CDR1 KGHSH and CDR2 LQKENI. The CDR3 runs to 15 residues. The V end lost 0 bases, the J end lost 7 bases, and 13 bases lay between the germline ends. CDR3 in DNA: TGTGCCAGCTCACCACCGGAAAGATTGCGGAACACCATATATTTT. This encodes CASSPPERLRNTIYF. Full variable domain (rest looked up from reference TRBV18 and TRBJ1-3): NAGVMQNPRHLVRRRGQEARLRCSPMKGHSHVYWYRQLPEEGLKFMVYLQKENIIDESGMPKERFSAEFPKEGPSILRIQQVVRGDSAAYFCASSPPERLRNTIYFGEGSWLTVV.

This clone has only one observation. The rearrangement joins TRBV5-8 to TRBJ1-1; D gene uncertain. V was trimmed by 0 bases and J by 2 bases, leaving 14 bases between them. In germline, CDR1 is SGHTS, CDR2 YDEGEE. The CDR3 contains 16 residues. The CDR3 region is CASSLAWLEVNTEAFF. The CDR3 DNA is TGTGCCAGCAGCTTGGCGTGGTTAGAAGTAAACACTGAAGCTTTCTTT.

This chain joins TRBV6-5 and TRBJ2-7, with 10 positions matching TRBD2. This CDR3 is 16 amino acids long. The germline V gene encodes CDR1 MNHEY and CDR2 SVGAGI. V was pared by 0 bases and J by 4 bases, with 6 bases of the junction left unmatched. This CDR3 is CASSYSDPTSGYEQYF. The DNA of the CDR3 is TGTGCCAGCAGTTACTCGGATCCGACTAGCGGGTACGAGCAGTACTTC.

In nucleotides, the CDR3 is TGTGCCAGCAGCTTCTACCCACTAGGCACCTACGAGCAGTACTTC. Protein: CASSFYPLGTYEQYF. This chain uses TRBV7-2 with TRBJ2-7, with D perhaps matching TRBD2 (5 bases). Trimming removed 3 bases at V and 2 bases at J, with 14 bases between. The CDR3 is 15 amino acids. Looked up from germline, CDR1 is SGHTA and CDR2 is FQGNSA.

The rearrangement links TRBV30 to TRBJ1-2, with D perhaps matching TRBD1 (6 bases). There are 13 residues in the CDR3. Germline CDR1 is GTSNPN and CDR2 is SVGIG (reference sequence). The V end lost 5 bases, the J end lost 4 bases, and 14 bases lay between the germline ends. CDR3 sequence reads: CAWDAGALYGYTF. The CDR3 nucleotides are TGTGCCTGGGACGCGGGGGCCCTCTATGGCTACACCTTC. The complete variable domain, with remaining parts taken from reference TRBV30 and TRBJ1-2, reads SQTIHQWPATLVQPVGSPLSLECTVEGTSNPNLYWYRQAAGRGLQLLFYSVGIGQISSEVPQNLSASRPQDRQFILSSKKLLLSDSGFYLCAWDAGALYGYTFGSGTRLTVV.

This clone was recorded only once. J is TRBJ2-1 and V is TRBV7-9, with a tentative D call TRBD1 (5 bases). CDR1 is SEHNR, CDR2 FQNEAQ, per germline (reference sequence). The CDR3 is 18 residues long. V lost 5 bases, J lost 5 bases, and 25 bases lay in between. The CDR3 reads CASSTPLIRVGENNEQFF. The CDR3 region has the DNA TGTGCCAGCAGCACGCCCCTTATCAGGGTAGGAGAGAACAATGAGCAGTTCTTC.

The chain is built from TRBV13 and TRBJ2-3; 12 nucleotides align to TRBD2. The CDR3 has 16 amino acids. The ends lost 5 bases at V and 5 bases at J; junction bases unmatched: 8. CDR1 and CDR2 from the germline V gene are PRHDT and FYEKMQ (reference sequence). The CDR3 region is CASSISLAGGIDTQYF. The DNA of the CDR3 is TGTGCCAGCAGCATAAGCCTAGCGGGAGGGATAGATACGCAGTATTTT. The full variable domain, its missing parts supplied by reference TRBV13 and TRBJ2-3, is AAGVIQSPRHLIKEKRETATLKCYPIPRHDTVYWYQQGPGQDPQFLISFYEKMQSDKGSIPDRFSAQQFSDYHSELNMSSLELGDSALYFCASSISLAGGIDTQYFGPGTRLTVL.

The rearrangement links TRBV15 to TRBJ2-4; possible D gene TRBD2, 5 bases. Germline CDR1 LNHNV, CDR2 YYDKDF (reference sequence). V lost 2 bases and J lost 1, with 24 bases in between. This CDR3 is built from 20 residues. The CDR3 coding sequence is TGTGCCACCAGCAGAAGGTTTCGGGAAGTGTCGGACCTGGCCAAAAACATTCAGTACTTC. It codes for CATSRRFREVSDLAKNIQYF.

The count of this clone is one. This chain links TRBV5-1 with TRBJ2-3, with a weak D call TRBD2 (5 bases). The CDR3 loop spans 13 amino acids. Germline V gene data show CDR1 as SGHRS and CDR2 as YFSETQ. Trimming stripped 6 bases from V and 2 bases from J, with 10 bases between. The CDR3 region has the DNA TGCGCCAGCAAGCCGGACTCCACAGATACGCAGTATTTT. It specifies CASKPDSTDTQYF.

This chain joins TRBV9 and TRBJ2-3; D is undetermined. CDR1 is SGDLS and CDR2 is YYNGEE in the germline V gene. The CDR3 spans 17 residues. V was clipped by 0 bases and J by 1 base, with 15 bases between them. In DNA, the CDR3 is TGTGCCAGCAGCGTAGCAACCGATCAGTATGGCACAGATACGCAGTATTTT. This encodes CASSVATDQYGTDTQYF. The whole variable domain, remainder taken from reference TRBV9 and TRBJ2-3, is DSGVTQTPKHLITATGQRVTLRCSPRSGDLSVYWYQQSLDQGLQFLIQYYNGEERAKGNILERFSAQQFPDLHSELNLSSLELGDSALYFCASSVATDQYGTDTQYFGPGTRLTVL.

The CDR3 region is CASTEAINTEAFF. As DNA, the CDR3 is TGTGCCAGCACCGAAGCCATTAACACTGAAGCTTTCTTT. The chain recombines TRBV28 with TRBJ1-1; D not certain. The germline V gene has CDR1 MDHEN and CDR2 SYDVKM. This CDR3 contains 13 residues. Trimming removed 7 bases at V and 2 bases at J, with 11 bases between.

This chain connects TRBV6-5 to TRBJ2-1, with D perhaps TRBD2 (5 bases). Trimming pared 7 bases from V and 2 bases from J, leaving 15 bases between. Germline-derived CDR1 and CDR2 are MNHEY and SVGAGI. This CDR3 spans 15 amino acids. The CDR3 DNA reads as TGTGCCAGCACAGGAGGTGACATTGCCTACAATGAGCAGTTCTTC. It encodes CASTGGDIAYNEQFF.

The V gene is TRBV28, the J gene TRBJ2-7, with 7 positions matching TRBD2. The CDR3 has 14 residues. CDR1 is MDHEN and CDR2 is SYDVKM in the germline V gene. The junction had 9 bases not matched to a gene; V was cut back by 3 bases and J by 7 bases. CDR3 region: CASSFLSGPEEQYF. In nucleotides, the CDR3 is TGTGCCAGCAGTTTCCTTAGCGGGCCGGAGGAGCAGTACTTC.

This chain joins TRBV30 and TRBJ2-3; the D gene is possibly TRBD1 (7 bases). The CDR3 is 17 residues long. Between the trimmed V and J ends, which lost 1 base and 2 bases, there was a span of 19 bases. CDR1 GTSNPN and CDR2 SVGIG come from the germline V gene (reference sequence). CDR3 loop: CAWSGYGGTEPTDTQYF. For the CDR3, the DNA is TGTGCCTGGAGTGGGTATGGAGGGACAGAGCCCACAGATACGCAGTATTTT.

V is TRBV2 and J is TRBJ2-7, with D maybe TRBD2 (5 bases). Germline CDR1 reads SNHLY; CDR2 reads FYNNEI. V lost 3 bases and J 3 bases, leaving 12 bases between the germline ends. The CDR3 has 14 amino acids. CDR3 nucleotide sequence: TGTGCCAGCAGTGATGGGCGGGCTCTCTACGAGCAGTACTTC. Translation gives CASSDGRALYEQYF.

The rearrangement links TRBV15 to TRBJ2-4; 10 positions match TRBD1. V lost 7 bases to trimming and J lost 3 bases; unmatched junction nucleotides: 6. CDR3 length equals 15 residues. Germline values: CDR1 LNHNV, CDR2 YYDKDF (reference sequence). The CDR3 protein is CATIPDRGVKNIQYF. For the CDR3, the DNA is TGTGCCACCATCCCGGACAGGGGGGTCAAAAACATTCAGTACTTC.

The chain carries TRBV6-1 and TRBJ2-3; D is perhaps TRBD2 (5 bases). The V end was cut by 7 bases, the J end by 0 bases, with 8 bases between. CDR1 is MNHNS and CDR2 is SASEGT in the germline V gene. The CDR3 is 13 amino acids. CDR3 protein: CASNGESTDTQYF. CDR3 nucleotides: TGTGCCAGCAACGGGGAGAGCACAGATACGCAGTATTTT.

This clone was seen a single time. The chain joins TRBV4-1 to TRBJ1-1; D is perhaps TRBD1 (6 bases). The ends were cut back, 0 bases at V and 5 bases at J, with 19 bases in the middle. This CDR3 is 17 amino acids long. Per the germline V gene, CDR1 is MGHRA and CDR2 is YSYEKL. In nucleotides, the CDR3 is TGCGCCAGCAGCCAAGATAGGGGCCAGGGGTATTGGACTGAAGCTTTCTTT. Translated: CASSQDRGQGYWTEAFF.

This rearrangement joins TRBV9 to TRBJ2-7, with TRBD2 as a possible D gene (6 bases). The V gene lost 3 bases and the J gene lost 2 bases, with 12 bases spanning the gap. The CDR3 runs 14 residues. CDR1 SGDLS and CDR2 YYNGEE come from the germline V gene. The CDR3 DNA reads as TGTGCCAGCAGCGACCGGGACTCTCCCTACGAGCAGTACTTC. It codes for CASSDRDSPYEQYF. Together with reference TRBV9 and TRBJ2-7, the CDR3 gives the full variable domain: DSGVTQTPKHLITATGQRVTLRCSPRSGDLSVYWYQQSLDQGLQFLIQYYNGEERAKGNILERFSAQQFPDLHSELNLSSLELGDSALYFCASSDRDSPYEQYFGPGTRLTVT.